A single sample is the source of the 11 T cell receptor beta chains below, sequenced in a study of cytotoxic CD8 clonotypes in ibrutinib-treated CLL. Clones were sequenced by immunoSEQ multiplex PCR, and TCRdb holds only the in-frame ones, with some missing. The sample includes 150,000 or so clones, 77% of them seen just once. The sample in question was PBMCs, obtained after 12 months of ibrutinib treatment. These receptors were taken from a human donor with chronic lymphocytic leukemia.

The chain links TRBV21-1 to TRBJ2-4; the table names TRBD2, a call not compared with the DNA. TRBV21-1 is a known pseudogene. This CDR3 is built from 12 residues. The CDR3 coding sequence is TGTGCCAGGCGCGGGACCAAAAACATTCAGTACTTC. The encoded protein is CARRGTKNIQYF.

The chain recombines TRBV7-3 with TRBJ2-1; D may be TRBD1 (7 bases). The V gene lost 0 bases and the J gene lost 15 bases, with 18 bases spanning the gap. Germline CDR1 SGHTA, CDR2 FQGTGA. CDR3 length equals 14 residues. DNA of the CDR3: TGTGCCAGCAGCTTAACCGCGGTGGAGGGACAGCCGTTCTTC. Translating gives CASSLTAVEGQPFF.

The rearrangement links TRBV5-5 to TRBJ1-1, with TRBD1 matching over 12 bases. Germline CDR1 and CDR2: SGHKS and YYEKEE (reference sequence). The CDR3 is 16 residues long. The V segment lost 4 bases and the J segment 2 bases; nucleotides outside the gene matches: 6. DNA for the CDR3: TGTGCCAGCAGCCAGGGACAGGGGGCACCTAACACTGAAGCTTTCTTT. Protein sequence: CASSQGQGAPNTEAFF.

The rearrangement links TRBV10-3 to TRBJ2-1; 12 nucleotides line up with TRBD2. Germline trimming cut 3 bases from V and 8 bases from J; bases unmatched to any gene: 11. CDR3 length: 17 residues. Germline lookup yields CDR1 ENHRY and CDR2 SYGVKD. In DNA, the CDR3 is TGTGCCATCAGTGACCCTCCGGGACTAGCGGGCAGAGATGAGCAGTTCTTC. It is translated as CAISDPPGLAGRDEQFF.

The chain recombines TRBV7-6 with TRBJ2-5, with D possibly being TRBD1 (6 bases). The germline CDR1 and CDR2 sequences are SGHVS and FNYEAQ. The CDR3 is 16 residues long. Between the trimmed V and J ends, which lost 4 bases and 9 bases, there was a span of 24 bases. In DNA, the CDR3 is TGTGCCAGCAGCTCCCCCGCACCGGGACATCCCTCGGCCCAGTACTTC. Amino acid sequence: CASSSPAPGHPSAQYF. The full variable domain, rest sourced from reference TRBV7-6 and TRBJ2-5, is GAGVSQSPRYKVTKRGQDVALRCDPISGHVSLYWYRQALGQGPEFLTYFNYEAQQDKSGLPNDRFSAERPEGSISTLTIQRTEQRDSAMYRCASSSPAPGHPSAQYFGPGTRLLVL.

The V call is TRBV5-3, the J call TRBJ2-2; 15 nucleotides line up with TRBD2. TRBV5-3 is sorted into the ORF group, with uncertain function. V trimming: 4 bases; J trimming: 4 bases; junction bases outside the gene matches: 2. The CDR3 is made up of 16 amino acids. CDR3 loop: CARSPGLAGGTGELFF. CDR3 DNA sequence: TGTGCCAGAAGCCCGGGACTAGCGGGAGGCACCGGGGAGCTGTTTTTT.

In this sample, this clone turned up a few times. The gene calls are TRBV19 and TRBJ1-5; 9 bases match TRBD1. The CDR3 extends over 14 amino acids. In germline, CDR1 is LNHDA, CDR2 SQIVND (reference sequence). V shed 5 bases and J 6 bases; nucleotides not matched to a gene: 5. The CDR3 region has the DNA TGTGCCAGTAGTTCACAGGGGGCTAGTCAGCCCCAGCATTTT. Translation gives CASSSQGASQPQHF. Using reference TRBV19 and TRBJ1-5 for the parts outside the CDR3, the full variable domain is DGGITQSPKYLFRKEGQNVTLSCEQNLNHDAMYWYRQDPGQGLRLIYYSQIVNDFQKGDIAEGYSVSREKKESFPLTVTSAQKNPTAFYLCASSSQGASQPQHFGDGTRLSIL.

CDR3: CASSLRRENGELFF. CDR3 in DNA: TGTGCCAGCAGTTTACGGAGGGAGAACGGGGAGCTGTTTTTT. The gene calls are TRBV27 and TRBJ2-2, with TRBD2 as a possible D gene (6 bases). This CDR3 has 14 residues. CDR1 MNHEY and CDR2 SMNVEV come from the germline V gene (reference sequence). Trimming removed 2 bases from V and 7 bases from J, with 11 bases in between.

This clone was detected a few times. V and J are TRBV19 and TRBJ1-4, with D hard to call. In germline, CDR1 is LNHDA, CDR2 SQIVND (reference sequence). The CDR3 runs 15 residues. Trimming took off 7 bases at V and 4 bases at J, with 16 bases between the two ends. CDR3 in DNA: TGTGCCAGTACTATGTCCCTCGGAGATAATGAAAAACTGTTTTTT. Its protein is CASTMSLGDNEKLFF.

V usage is TRBV4-3 and J usage is TRBJ2-5; 11 bases are shared with TRBD2. The germline V gene has CDR1 LGHNA and CDR2 YSLEER. CDR3 length equals 16 residues. J gave up 5 bases and V 1 base, and 6 bases lay outside the gene matches. The CDR3 region is CASSQVSGRGVETQYF. CDR3 nucleotides: TGCGCCAGCAGCCAAGTTAGCGGGAGGGGAGTTGAGACCCAGTACTTC.

Details on this clone: Germline and junction disagree at one end, which may indicate a read error. The rearrangement uses TRBV7-7 and TRBJ2-7; D assignment may be TRBD1 or TRBD2 (5 bases each). CDR3 length equals 14 residues. Germline-derived CDR1 and CDR2 are SSHAT and FNYEAQ (reference sequence). This CDR3 is CASSLEGRVHEQYF. CDR3 nucleotide sequence: TGTGCTAGCAGCCTAGAGGGCAGGGTCCACGAGCAGTACTTC.